This entry lists 3 T cell receptor beta chains sequenced from one sample in a study of OX40 agonist ivuxolimab in advanced cancers. Assay used: immunoSEQ multiplex PCR; TCRdb lists only in-frame clones, some missing. The data hold roughly 60,000 clones, with 80% to 85% observed a single time. The specimen was CD4+ or CD8+ T cells sorted from blood, collected in a trial of the OX40 agonist ivuxolimab. All receptors derive from an adult with an advanced solid tumor such as melanoma, head and neck, liver or kidney cancer.

V gene TRBV10-3 combines with J gene TRBJ1-6; 8 bases are a match to TRBD1. After removal of 4 bases from V and 10 bases from J, the junction contained 3 bases not matched to a gene. Germline lookup yields CDR1 ENHRY and CDR2 SYGVKD. The CDR3 has 13 residues. The chain's CDR3 is CAISGTGWSPLHF. The CDR3 DNA sequence: TGTGCCATCAGTGGGACAGGGTGGTCACCCCTCCACTTT.

This clone has a single count. This chain uses TRBV19 with TRBJ1-4; 7 nucleotides align to TRBD1. This CDR3 region has 16 residues. After removal of 5 bases from V and 0 bases from J, the junction contained 6 bases not matched to a gene. Germline V gene sequence: CDR1 LNHDA, CDR2 SQIVND (reference sequence). The CDR3 nucleotides are TGTGCCAGTAGTGGGACAGCAACTGCAACTAATGAAAAACTGTTTTTT. Translated, it gives CASSGTATATNEKLFF.

The rearrangement links TRBV14 to TRBJ2-1; D gene ambiguous. With 3 bases removed from V and 0 bases from J, the gap between germline ends came to 6 bases. The CDR3 runs to 14 residues. Germline values: CDR1 SGHDN, CDR2 FVKESK. CDR3 amino acids: CASSHLSSYNEQFF. In DNA, the CDR3 is TGTGCCAGCAGCCATCTATCCTCCTACAATGAGCAGTTCTTC.